This T cell receptor (beta chain) was observed in a study of T cells after yellow fever vaccination (dated 2019 in TCRdb). For the study in its entirety: The SMART-Seq v4 Ultra Low Input RNA kit was used to prepare libraries from fractions with low cell numbers. To follow T-cell clones before and after primary and booster YFV17D yellow fever vaccination, bulk TCR alpha and beta repertoires were sequenced over time. Two healthy male donors, one aged 18 to 30 and one aged 30 to 40 years, were included in the cohort. Bulk PBMC replicates and cell subsets were isolated from blood drawn at multiple timepoints before and after both primary and secondary immunization. Points the paper makes about the study in general: Only two donors were included in the study, so the extent to which the findings can be generalized is limited. A small share of clonotypes was detected in both CD4 and CD8 compartments, with the overlap likely arising from convergent recombination. Because abundant contaminating clonotypes from the bulk population could be contained in FACS-sorted repertoires, computational filtering was required. After the booster, most clones that had expanded after primary vaccination were detected again (about 95% of CD4 and around 88% of CD8), suggesting broad maintenance of memory. Compared with the primary T-cell response, the secondary T-cell response was faster but weaker, reaching its peak on day 5 rather than on day 15.

This clonotype was observed a handful of times. This receptor's antigen is unknown. There are no base qualities to consult, and no much larger clone falls within one base. The V end gives up 3 bases and the J end 5 bases, leaving 4 bases in the junction not matched to a gene. The CDR1 and CDR2 encoded by the germline V gene are MGHRA and YSYEKL. Inclusive of the bounding cysteine and phenylalanine, the CDR3 is 15 residues long. Here the CDR3 DNA is all that survives: 45 bases in frame from base 1. The treatment or condition label on this specimen signifies: live attenuated yellow fever vaccine strain. PBMCs were isolated from peripheral blood using a standard Ficoll-Paque protocol. Dynabeads CD4 and CD8 positive selection kits were used to isolate CD4 and CD8 T-cell fractions. TriZol was used to extract RNA from bulk PBMCs, CD4 and CD8 fractions, and dextramer-positive and dextramer-negative fractions.

The instrument was an Illumina NovaSeq 6000. Synthesis of TCR cDNA relied on 5'RACE template switching, a step that introduced a universal primer site along with unique molecular identifiers. Priming of cDNA synthesis was performed from both the TCR alpha and TCR beta constant segments. Two PCR steps were used to amplify libraries, with sample barcodes and sequencing adapters being added in the second step. Sequencing of libraries was done on Illumina HiSeq 2500 (2x100 bp) or NovaSeq (2x150 bp). The source study handled its data this way. Demultiplexing of reads and collapsing into UMI consensus sequences were performed with MIGEC, and V(D)J alignment was carried out with MiXCR. Vaccine-responding clonotypes were identified with edgeR using replicate PBMC samples, with FDR below 0.01 and a log2 fold change above 5 up to day 15 being required. Bulk clonotypes were assigned CD4 or CD8 identity according to which sequenced CD4 or CD8 repertoire held them at higher abundance. TCRdb trimmed public reads at Q25 via fastp, called clones via MiXCR and kept in-frame beta chains. Rows matching on CDR3 protein sequence are summarized as one entry with the most common DNA and genes. Here the V and J calls rest on TCRdb's processing, not on the authors' analysis. The sample profile shows about 300,000 distinct CDR3 sequences; about 10% of them were found once. The ten largest make up 3% to 3.5% of the sample.

The chain uses TRBV4-1 and TRBJ1-4; 9 central bases correspond to TRBD1. The sequencing here drew on CD4+ T cells sorted from PBMCs, taken 5 days after the yellow fever booster vaccination. This receptor was identified in a man between 18 and 29 years old who received the YFV17D yellow fever vaccine. The CDR3 corresponds to CASSHPGQGNEKLFF. The nucleotide sequence reads as follows: TGCGCCAGCAGCCACCCGGGACAGGGAAATGAAAAACTGTTTTTT.